These T cell receptor beta chains were read from a single sample in a study of T cell responses to AZD1222 COVID-19 vaccine. Some clones are missing from TCRdb's copy, which holds only in-frame ones; the method was immunoSEQ multiplex PCR. The sample lists approximately 120,000 clones; more than 85% were seen once. The sample consisted of peripheral blood, taken on day 0 of AZD1222 vaccination. Source of these receptors: an adult in good health. CDR3s include the opening cysteine and the closing phenylalanine or tryptophan. Each record gives: clone size, J gene, CDR3 length, V gene, D gene, CDR3 DNA, CDR3 protein. D genes are given only for firm matches. The listing skips clone size in some rows; elsewhere it reads once, few, many or a size class.

. | TRBJ1-2 | 12 | TRBV2 | . | TGTGCCAGCACCGAGGCTATTTATGGCTACACCTTC | CASTEAIYGYTF
. | TRBJ1-2 | 15 | TRBV5-1 | . | TGCGCCAGCAGGTGGGGCTCCATGTCGGACTATGGCTACACCTTC | CASRWGSMSDYGYTF
. | TRBJ2-1 | 14 | TRBV19 | . | TGTGCCAGTACCTCCAACGGGGGTTTCGGGGAGCAGTTCTTC | CASTSNGGFGEQFF
. | TRBJ1-1 | 14 | TRBV7-9 | . | TGTGCCAGCAGCCCTCAGGGATGGAACACTGAAGCTTTCTTT | CASSPQGWNTEAFF
. | TRBJ1-2 | 13 | TRBV12-3/TRBV12-4 | . | TGTGCCAGCCGCGGACAGCCGAACTATGGCTACACCTTC | CASRGQPNYGYTF
. | TRBJ1-2 | 16 | TRBV5-1 | . | TGCGCCAGCAGCTTGGAGGGTTCCCAAGAGGGTTATGGCTACACCTTC | CASSLEGSQEGYGYTF
few | TRBJ2-7 | 12 | TRBV10-3 | TRBD1 | TGTGCCATCAGTGACAGGGGGTACGAGCAGTACTTC | CAISDRGYEQYF
. | TRBJ2-1 | 12 | TRBV5-1 | . | TGCGCCAGCAGCTTGGAACAGGGTCTACAGTTCTTC | CASSLEQGLQFF
. | TRBJ2-1 | 14 | TRBV11-2 | . | TGTGCCAGCAGCCGCGCGGAACATTACAATGAGCAGTTCTTC | CASSRAEHYNEQFF
. | TRBJ2-4 | 14 | TRBV27 | . | TGTGCCAGCAGTTACAGGGACGCCAAAAACATTCAGTACTTC | CASSYRDAKNIQYF
once | TRBJ1-2 | 16 | TRBV7-9 | TRBD1 | TGTGCCAGCAGCTTAGCCGGGACAGGGGAGGGCAATGGCTACACCTTC | CASSLAGTGEGNGYTF
. | TRBJ1-1 | 13 | TRBV5-6 | . | TGTGCCAGCAGCTTGGCACACGGCACTGAAGCTTTCTTT | CASSLAHGTEAFF
. | TRBJ2-3 | 15 | TRBV7-3 | TRBD1 | TGTGCCAGCAGCTTGGGGACAGGGGGCGCAGATACGCAGTATTTT | CASSLGTGGADTQYF
. | TRBJ1-2 | 13 | TRBV9 | TRBD1 | TGTGCCAGCAGCTTCGACAGGGGGCGAGGCTACACCTTC | CASSFDRGRGYTF
. | TRBJ1-1 | 14 | TRBV14 | . | TGTGCCAGCAGCCAAGGGGCAGGTTTGACTGAAGCTTTCTTT | CASSQGAGLTEAFF
. | TRBJ1-6 | 14 | TRBV30 | . | TGTGCCTGGAGTCGCGGGGCCTATAATTCACCCCTCCACTTT | CAWSRGAYNSPLHF
once | TRBJ2-1 | 16 | TRBV30 | TRBD1 | TGTGCCTGGAGTGTCACGGGACAGGGAATATCGAATGAGCAGTTCTTC | CAWSVTGQGISNEQFF
. | TRBJ2-7 | 13 | TRBV18 | . | TGTGCCAGCTCAAGCAGGGGATCCTACGAGCAGTACTTC | CASSSRGSYEQYF
. | TRBJ1-6 | 13 | TRBV6-6 | . | TGTGCCAGCAGTACAGAATCCAATTCACCCCTCCACTTT | CASSTESNSPLHF
. | TRBJ1-2 | 16 | TRBV5-1 | TRBD1 | TGCGCCAGCAGAACGGCGGGGGCAGGGGGCATTAATGGCTACACCTTC | CASRTAGAGGINGYTF
once | TRBJ2-5 | 16 | TRBV3-1/TRBV3-2 | . | TGTGCCAGCAGCCTTCGCAGGGCCACCGGAGGGGAGACCCAGTACTTC | CASSLRRATGGETQYF
. | TRBJ1-1 | 14 | TRBV4-1 | . | TGCGCCAGCAGCCACCCACAGGGATCGACTGAAGCTTTCTTT | CASSHPQGSTEAFF
. | TRBJ2-5 | 12 | TRBV7-2 | . | TGTGCCAGCAGCCCCATGGGAGAGACCCAGTACTTC | CASSPMGETQYF
. | TRBJ2-2 | 16 | TRBV9 | TRBD1 | TGTGCCAGCAGCGTAGGTGCTGGGACAGGCACCGGGGAGCTGTTTTTT | CASSVGAGTGTGELFF
once | TRBJ1-2 | 16 | TRBV7-2 | TRBD1 | TGTGCCAGCAGCCGGGACAGGGGGTTGGCTGACTATGGCTACACCTTC | CASSRDRGLADYGYTF
. | TRBJ1-6 | 13 | TRBV2 | . | TGTGCCAGCAGCTACGCGGATAATTCACCCCTCCACTTT | CASSYADNSPLHF
. | TRBJ1-2 | 14 | TRBV2 | . | TGTGCCAGCAGTCCGGACGCCAGTGACTATGGCTACACCTTC | CASSPDASDYGYTF
. | TRBJ1-5 | 13 | TRBV6-5 | . | TGTGCCAGCAGACCGGTAGGAGGTCAGCCCCAGCATTTT | CASRPVGGQPQHF
. | TRBJ1-1 | 14 | TRBV3-1/TRBV3-2 | . | TGTGCCAGCAGCCAAGACGAAGGGGTCACTGAAGCTTTCTTT | CASSQDEGVTEAFF
. | TRBJ1-5 | 17 | TRBV12-5 | TRBD1 | TGTGCTAGTGGTTTGGTTACCGGGACAGGGGGCAATCAGCCCCAGCATTTT | CASGLVTGTGGNQPQHF
. | TRBJ1-6 | 15 | TRBV2 | TRBD1 | TGTGCCAGCAAGGCAGGGGGCTGGTATAATTCACCCCTCCACTTT | CASKAGGWYNSPLHF
. | TRBJ1-1 | 14 | TRBV27 | . | TGTGCCAGCAGTTTATCCCCAGGTAACACTGAAGCTTTCTTT | CASSLSPGNTEAFF
. | TRBJ2-7 | 13 | TRBV27 | . | TGTGCCAGCAGTTTAGGAGGGAGCTACGAGCAGTACTTC | CASSLGGSYEQYF
. | TRBJ1-2 | 16 | TRBV7-2 | . | TGTGCCAGCAGCTTAGCTGGGGGACACACTAACTATGGCTACACCTTC | CASSLAGGHTNYGYTF
. | TRBJ1-2 | 13 | TRBV27 | . | TGTGCCAGCAGTTTAGGGGGGGGCCATGGCTACACCTTC | CASSLGGGHGYTF
. | TRBJ2-7 | 12 | TRBV7-9 | . | TGTGCCAGCAGCTTAGATCCTAGCGAGCAGTACTTC | CASSLDPSEQYF
. | TRBJ1-1 | 12 | TRBV19 | TRBD1 | TGTGCCAGTAGTGACAGGGGCGCTGAAGCTTTCTTT | CASSDRGAEAFF
. | TRBJ1-2 | 13 | TRBV12-3/TRBV12-4 | TRBD1 | TGTGCCAGCAGCCGGACAGGGAACTATGGCTACACCTTC | CASSRTGNYGYTF
. | TRBJ1-2 | 12 | TRBV12-3/TRBV12-4 | . | TGTGCCAGCAGCTCGACAGCTTATGGCTACACCTTC | CASSSTAYGYTF
once | TRBJ2-3 | 15 | TRBV5-1 | . | TGCGCCAGCAGCGAGGGATGGGGGGTCACAGATACGCAGTATTTT | CASSEGWGVTDTQYF
once | TRBJ1-4 | 13 | TRBV6-1 | . | TGTGCCAGCAGTTTCACAGCTAATGAAAAACTGTTTTTT | CASSFTANEKLFF
. | TRBJ1-3 | 19 | TRBV12-5 | TRBD1 | TGTGCTAGTGGTCCAGGGACAGGGGTCATTCAGTTGGCGGGAAACACCATATATTTT | CASGPGTGVIQLAGNTIYF
. | TRBJ1-1 | 15 | TRBV7-9 | . | TGTGCCAGCAGCTTAGGTTATAGGACCCTCAACGGGGCTTTCTTT | CASSLGYRTLNGAFF
. | TRBJ1-5 | 16 | TRBV6-1 | TRBD1 | TGTGCCAGCAGTGGTGGGACAGGGGGCGGAAGTCAGCCCCAGCATTTT | CASSGGTGGGSQPQHF
. | TRBJ1-5 | 12 | TRBV12-3/TRBV12-4 | TRBD1 | TGTGCCGGGGGACAGAACAATCAGCCCCAGCATTTT | CAGGQNNQPQHF
. | TRBJ2-5 | 13 | TRBV2 | . | TGTGCCAGCAATGGGGTCCCGCAAGAGACCCAGTACTTC | CASNGVPQETQYF
. | TRBJ1-1 | 14 | TRBV5-1 | TRBD1 | TGCGCCAGCAGCTCAGACAGGGAATACACTGAAGCTTTCTTT | CASSSDREYTEAFF